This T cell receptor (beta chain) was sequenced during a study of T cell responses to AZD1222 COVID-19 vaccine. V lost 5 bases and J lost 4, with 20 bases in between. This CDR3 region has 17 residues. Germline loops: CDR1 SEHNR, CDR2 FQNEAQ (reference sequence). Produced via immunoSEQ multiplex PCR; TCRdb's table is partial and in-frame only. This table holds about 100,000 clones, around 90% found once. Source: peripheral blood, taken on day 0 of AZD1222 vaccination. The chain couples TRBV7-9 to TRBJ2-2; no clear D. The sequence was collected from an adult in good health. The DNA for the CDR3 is TGTGCCAGCAGCCCCTTTGGGCAGACCTCTTTCACCGGGGAGCTGTTTTTT. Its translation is CASSPFGQTSFTGELFF.